This T cell receptor (beta chain) was retrieved from a study of regulatory T cells in long-lasting Graves disease. Regarding the study as a whole: It was in persistent disease that TRBV28, TRBJ1-2 and TRBJ2-5 were favored.

Concerning this clonotype: Its cognate antigen is unknown. With a much larger clone just one base away, this may be a read error.

The TCR beta library used iRepertoire HTBI primers with Arm-PCR amplification of CDR3. TCRdb analysed the multiplex PCR reads with MiXCR anew, one entry per CDR3 protein. The sample has fewer than 550,000 distinct CDR3 sequences, 15% to 20% seen once. Time point in this sample: newly diagnosed GD, antithyroid drugs for less than 3 months. Making the TCR library involved RNA that had been extracted from PBMCs. Germline lookup yields CDR1 MNHEY and CDR2 SVGAGI. V dropped 2 bases and J dropped 4 bases, with 14 bases sitting between them. The CDR3 covers 15 residues. The same data also contributed to another study, on T cells in Graves' hyperthyroidism and ophthalmopathy.

Sequences were derived from peripheral blood mononuclear cells (PBMCs), sampled at new diagnosis, from a patient treated with antithyroid drugs. This TCR was recovered from a woman aged 35-65 years with Graves disease. The chain uses TRBV6-5 and TRBJ1-1, with D unclear. The CDR3 loop is CASSYAEGWTTEAFF. The CDR3 coding sequence is TGTGCCAGCAGTTACGCCGAGGGTTGGACCACTGAAGCTTTCTTT.